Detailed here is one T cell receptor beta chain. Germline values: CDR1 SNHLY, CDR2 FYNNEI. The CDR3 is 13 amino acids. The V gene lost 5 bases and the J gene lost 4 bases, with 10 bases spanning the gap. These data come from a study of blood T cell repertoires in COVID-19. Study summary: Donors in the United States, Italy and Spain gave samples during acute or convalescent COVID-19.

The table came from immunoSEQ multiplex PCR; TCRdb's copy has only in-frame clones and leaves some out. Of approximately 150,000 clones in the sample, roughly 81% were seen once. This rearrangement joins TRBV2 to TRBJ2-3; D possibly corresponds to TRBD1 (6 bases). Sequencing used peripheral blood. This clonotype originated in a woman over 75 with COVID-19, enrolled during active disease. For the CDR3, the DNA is TGTGCCAGCAGTCATAACAGGGCAGATACGCAGTATTTT. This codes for CASSHNRADTQYF.